This record looks at one T cell receptor (beta chain) sequence and its context. What it binds is not known. The repertoire was sequenced with immunoSEQ multiplex PCR; TCRdb's copy has only in-frame clones and lacks some. The sample carries approximately 95,000 clones, around 86% recorded once. From germline, CDR1 is SGHTA and CDR2 FQGTGA. The V and J ends lost 2 bases and 4 bases respectively, with 10 bases between them. The CDR3 covers 14 residues. Those with chemo-refractory metastatic non-small-cell lung cancer were treated with focal radiation combined with CTLA-4 blockade using ipilimumab. The data originate from a study of radiotherapy plus CTLA-4 blockade in lung cancer. Study-level information: There were objective responses in roughly a sixth of patients, and over 30% had disease control.

Study results and limitations: In blood, after radiotherapy plus ipilimumab, tumor-derived TCR clones expanded. In blood, early T cell clone dynamics reportedly predicted response best, together with interferon-beta.

The material was peripheral blood, obtained from a patient treated with radiotherapy plus ipilimumab. The rearrangement joins TRBV7-3 to TRBJ2-3; D might be TRBD2 (5 bases). The sequence was obtained from a human donor with non-small cell lung cancer who had a partial response to radiotherapy plus ipilimumab. In DNA, the CDR3 is TGTGCCAGCAGCTTAGAGGGTCGTGCAGATACGCAGTATTTT. This sequence encodes CASSLEGRADTQYF.